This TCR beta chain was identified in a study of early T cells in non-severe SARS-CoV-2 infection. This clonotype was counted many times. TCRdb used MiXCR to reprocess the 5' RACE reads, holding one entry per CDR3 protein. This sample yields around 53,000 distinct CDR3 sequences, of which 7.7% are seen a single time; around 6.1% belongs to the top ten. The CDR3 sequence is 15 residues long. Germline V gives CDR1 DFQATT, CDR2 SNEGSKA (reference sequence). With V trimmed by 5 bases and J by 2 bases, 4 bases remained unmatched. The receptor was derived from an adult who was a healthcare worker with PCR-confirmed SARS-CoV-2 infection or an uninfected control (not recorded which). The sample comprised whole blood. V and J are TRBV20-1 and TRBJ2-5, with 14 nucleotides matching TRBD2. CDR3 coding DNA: TGCAGTGCTCGACTAGCGGGGGGGTTTCAAGAGACCCAGTACTTC. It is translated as CSARLAGGFQETQYF.